The entry below gives a single T cell receptor (beta chain) sequence along with its context. Its antigen is undetermined. This entry belongs to a study of OX40 agonist ivuxolimab in advanced cancers. Looking at the study overall: At 65% to 90% male, the cohort had a mean age of around 56 years, ranging from roughly 20 to 90. Therapy given before enrollment (anti-PD-1, anti-PD-L1 or anti-CTLA-4) was allowed, and around 41% had some.

In germline, CDR1 is KGHSH, CDR2 LQKENI. The CDR3 sequence is 15 residues long. Trimming took off 8 bases at V and 2 bases at J, with 18 bases between the two ends. The repertoire was sequenced with immunoSEQ multiplex PCR; TCRdb's copy has only in-frame clones and lacks some. The profile covers about 43,000 clones, with approximately 91% appearing a single time and 15% to 20% taken by the ten largest. Overall study findings and caveats: In general, CD8+ T cells held more expanded clones than CD4+ did, on average.

J is TRBJ2-5 and V is TRBV18; possibly TRBD1 or TRBD2 for D (7 bases each). This material consisted of CD4+ or CD8+ T cells sorted from blood, taken in a trial of the OX40 agonist ivuxolimab. The TCR comes from an adult with an advanced solid tumor such as melanoma, head and neck, liver or kidney cancer. The CDR3 here is CASPPGGGLQETQYF. The CDR3 DNA sequence: TGTGCCAGCCCCCCAGGGGGGGGACTGCAAGAGACCCAGTACTTC.